This note documents a single T cell receptor (beta chain) sequence. V dropped 8 bases and J dropped 0 bases, with 11 bases sitting between them. Looked up from germline, CDR1 is SEHNR and CDR2 is FQNEAQ (reference sequence). CDR3 length equals 13 residues. Then a second PCR, running about 6 to 12 cycles, was carried out with a sample-barcoded 5' primer and a J-beta primer mix. MiXCR, applied by TCRdb to the 5' RACE reads, yields one record per CDR3 protein. The sample holds approximately 900,000 distinct CDR3 sequences, about 48% seen once. The sample originates from a study of blood T cells in healthy people across ages.

Material for sequencing was blood. The sequence was collected from a man aged 25 to 40 in good health. The chain recombines TRBV7-9 with TRBJ2-7; D is unclear. The CDR3 is CASAQSSSYEQYF. The CDR3 DNA sequence: TGTGCCAGCGCACAGAGTTCCTCCTACGAGCAGTACTTC.